This TCR beta chain came from a study of CXCR3-negative and CXCR3-positive naive CD8 T cells. Study observations and caveats: Naive CXCR3-negative and CXCR3-positive cells had similar TRBV-TRBJ usage; memory differed. Greater hydrophobicity was found in TRB CDR3s of CXCR3-positive naive cells than of CXCR3-negative naive cells. Cryopreserved cells partially lost CXCR3 expression, and fresh PBMCs were used in most assays. Memory CD8+ T cell repertoires were far less diverse than both naive subsets.

This CDR3 is built from 17 residues. Germline V gene lookup returns CDR1 SQVTM and CDR2 ANQGSEA. It was by 5' RACE with UMI labels that the TRB cDNA libraries were prepared. TCRdb re-called the 5' RACE reads; every CDR3 protein appears as one record, without DNA. This sample's clone table lists about 150,000 distinct CDR3 sequences. Researchers sorted more than 250,000 cells of each CD8+ T cell subset in triplicate. Regarding this clonotype: The antigen is undetermined.

V gene TRBV29-1 combines with J gene TRBJ2-3; with no DNA, the TCRdb D assignment of TRBD2 cannot be verified. This TCR derives from a human donor in good health. Some clones in this sample may be carry-over from other donors' samples. Sequencing input: naive CXCR3+ CD8+ T cells from blood. The subset denotes: CD45RO-CCR7+CD27+CD95- naive CD8+ T cells expressing CXCR3 (TNR3+). CDR3 loop: CSVEVPLAGGVTDTQYF.